A single sample is the source of the 18 T cell receptor beta chains below, sequenced in a study of T cells in Graves' hyperthyroidism and ophthalmopathy. Amplification targeted TCR beta CDR3 regions from RNA transcripts. TCR CDR3 regions were first amplified by RT-PCR with HTBI primers. MiXCR was run by TCRdb on the multiplex PCR reads, yielding one entry per CDR3 protein. Of some 510,000 distinct CDR3 sequences listed, around 21% are singletons. The specimen sequenced was blood. The source of these receptors is a man aged 18 to 35 with Graves' hyperthyroidism.

The sample holds a few counts of this clonotype. The rearrangement links TRBV6-5 to TRBJ2-2; D ambiguous. The CDR3 runs 15 residues. In germline, CDR1 is MNHEY, CDR2 SVGAGI. V dropped 2 bases and J dropped 0 bases, with 7 bases sitting between them. Written as DNA, the CDR3 is TGTGCCAGCAGTTACGGCGTAGCGAACACCGGGGAGCTGTTTTTT. Amino acid sequence: CASSYGVANTGELFF.

This clonotype has ten or more counts. This rearrangement joins TRBV6-4 to TRBJ2-2, with TRBD2 identical over 7 bases. Germline trimming cut 5 bases from V and 1 base from J; bases unmatched to any gene: 19. This CDR3 has 20 residues. Germline CDR1 MRHNA, CDR2 SNTAGT. The CDR3 nucleotides are TGTGCCAGCAGTCCGCCCACCCTCACTAGCGTACGCCTGAACACCGGGGAGCTGTTTTTT. This translates into CASSPPTLTSVRLNTGELFF.

On this clonotype itself: A much larger clone is a single base away; this may be a read error. This chain joins TRBV12-3 or TRBV12-4 and TRBJ1-1; TRBD1 might be the D (5 bases). Trimming removed 6 bases at V and 4 bases at J, with 18 bases between. CDR3 length equals 15 residues. CDR3 sequence (DNA): TGTGCCAGCAGCGGCCCGGGGCTGATGAGCACTGAAGCTTTCTTT. It is translated as CASSGPGLMSTEAFF.

This clonotype was observed at least ten times. The chain recombines TRBV20-1 with TRBJ2-2; the D gene is possibly TRBD2 (5 bases). CDR3 length: 14 residues. Looked up from germline, CDR1 is DFQATT and CDR2 is SNEGSKA (reference sequence). V was shortened by 5 bases and J by 7 bases, with 17 bases between the two germline ends. The DNA of the CDR3 is TGCAGTGCTGGGAGCTCAGCGGACTTCGGGGAGCTGTTTTTT. Protein product: CSAGSSADFGELFF.

With regard to this clonotype: A read error may be the cause here, since a much bigger clone is one base away. In DNA form, the CDR3 reads TGTACCAGCAGCCCCGGGACAGGGGGGGAAGCTTTCTTT. Its protein product is CTSSPGTGGEAFF. V is TRBV12-3 or TRBV12-4 and J is TRBJ1-1, with 11 bases lining up with TRBD1. This CDR3 contains 13 residues.

CDR3 sequence reads: CSARDGRATNYGYTF. The CDR3 DNA reads TGCAGTGCTAGAGATGGGAGGGCAACTAACTATGGCTACACCTTC. This chain links TRBV20-1 with TRBJ1-2, with D hard to call. Trimming shortened V by 0 bases and J by 0 bases, and 11 bases separated the two germline ends. The CDR3 length is 15 residues. The germline gives CDR1 DFQATT, CDR2 SNEGSKA (reference sequence).

This clonotype was seen repeatedly, ten times or more. V is TRBV12-3 or TRBV12-4 and J is TRBJ2-7; tentatively, D is TRBD1 (6 bases). Trimming took 5 bases from V and 0 from J, leaving 20 bases between them. The length of the CDR3 is 17 residues. CDR3 amino acids: CASSQQSGVDSSYEQYF. In DNA, the CDR3 is TGTGCCAGCAGTCAACAATCAGGGGTAGACAGCTCCTACGAGCAGTACTTC.

Ten or more counts support this clonotype. V gene TRBV5-1 combines with J gene TRBJ1-1, with no clear D. Germline values: CDR1 SGHRS, CDR2 YFSETQ. The V and J ends lost 4 bases and 3 bases respectively, with 13 bases between them. The CDR3 is 14 amino acids. As DNA, the CDR3 is TGCGCCAGCAGCGTATCCGGACGAGACACTGAAGCTTTCTTT. Its translation is CASSVSGRDTEAFF.

This clonotype was counted many times. The chain couples TRBV9 to TRBJ1-2; perhaps TRBD1 as D (5 bases). V dropped 6 bases and J dropped 4 bases, with 22 bases sitting between them. Germline loops: CDR1 SGDLS, CDR2 YYNGEE. The CDR3 totals 16 residues. CDR3 coding DNA: TGTGCCAGCACCTTCGACTGGGGGTCAGGGAGCTATGGCTACACCTTC. Translating gives CASTFDWGSGSYGYTF.

In its sample, this clonotype was seen a few times. The chain links TRBV12-3 or TRBV12-4 to TRBJ2-3; no clear D gene. This CDR3 has 13 amino acids. V was shortened by 3 bases and J by 10 bases, with 14 bases between the two germline ends. The CDR3 sequence is CASSFVGPGAQYF. For the CDR3, the DNA is TGTGCCAGCAGTTTCGTGGGTCCCGGAGCGCAGTATTTT.

In regard to this clonotype: One end of the junction varies from germline; a read error may be responsible. The rearrangement uses TRBV12-3 or TRBV12-4 and TRBJ1-2; D possibly corresponds to TRBD1 (5 bases). The CDR3 is made up of 13 amino acids. As DNA, the CDR3 is TGTGCCAGCAGAACCGGGACCGAACCTGGCTTCACCTTC. This gives the protein CASRTGTEPGFTF.

The sample holds many counts of this clonotype. This chain uses TRBV12-3 or TRBV12-4 with TRBJ2-7, with 14 bases matching TRBD2. The CDR3 covers 15 residues. V shed 6 bases, J shed 2 bases, and the junction held 3 bases outside the gene matches. The CDR3 coding sequence is TGTGCCAGCAGCCTGACTAGCGGGAGGGCCTACGAGCAGTACTTC. Its protein is CASSLTSGRAYEQYF.

In the case of this clonotype: Just one base apart from a much larger clone, this may be a read error. The CDR3 is CASAQGQNTEAFF. DNA for the CDR3: TGTGCCAGCGCCCAGGGACAGAACACTGAAGCTTTCTTT. The rearrangement joins TRBV6-1 to TRBJ1-1, with a tentative D call TRBD1 (6 bases). Trimming took off 8 bases at V and 1 base at J, with 11 bases between the two ends. The CDR3 length is 13 residues. Germline loops: CDR1 MNHNS, CDR2 SASEGT.

With respect to this clonotype: The junction differs from germline at one of its ends, possibly a read error. CDR3 sequence (DNA): TGCGGTGCTCCATCTAGCAATCAGCCCCAGCATTTT. This translates into CGAPSSNQPQHF. The chain employs TRBV20-1 and TRBJ1-5; D remains ambiguous. CDR1 and CDR2 (germline): DFQATT, SNEGSKA (reference sequence). The CDR3 is made up of 12 amino acids.

The genes are TRBV5-1 and TRBJ1-1; 9 bases are a match to TRBD1. The germline CDR1 and CDR2 sequences are SGHRS and YFSETQ. The CDR3 has 12 residues. Trimming at V came to 3 bases and at J to 13 bases, leaving 7 bases not matched to a gene. CDR3 amino acids: CASSSTRDRVFF. The DNA for the CDR3 is TGCGCCAGCAGCTCCACCCGGGACAGGGTTTTCTTT.

The table lists this clonotype with many counts. CDR3 region: CASSQAWGETQYF. DNA of the CDR3: TGTGCCAGCAGCCAAGCATGGGGGGAGACCCAGTACTTC. This sequence joins TRBV14 and TRBJ2-5; the D gene could be TRBD1 or TRBD2 (5 bases each). Trimming cost V 1 base and J 5 bases, with 8 bases left between them. CDR1 and CDR2 from the germline V gene are SGHDN and FVKESK. The CDR3 contains 13 residues.

In this sample, this clonotype turned up many times. V usage is TRBV20-1 and J usage is TRBJ1-2, with TRBD1 matching 8 bases. The junction had 12 bases not matched to a gene; V was cut back by 5 bases and J by 4 bases. Germline loops: CDR1 DFQATT, CDR2 SNEGSKA (reference sequence). This CDR3 has 15 residues. The DNA of the CDR3 is TGCAGTGCTGGAGCAGGGGGCTCTGGGGGCTATGGCTACACCTTC. This encodes CSAGAGGSGGYGYTF.

This clonotype was observed at least ten times. The chain recombines TRBV20-1 with TRBJ2-4; 13 bases agree with TRBD2. The germline CDR1 and CDR2 sequences are DFQATT and SNEGSKA (reference sequence). With V trimmed by 6 bases and J by 6 bases, 5 bases remained unmatched. This CDR3 has 14 residues. This CDR3 is CSAVTSGGVNIQYF. CDR3 sequence (DNA): TGCAGTGCGGTCACTAGCGGGGGGGTAAACATTCAGTACTTC.